This T cell receptor (beta chain) was identified in a study of cytomegalovirus exposure and HLA in healthy donors. Primers included in the PCR were 60 Vbeta and 13 Jbeta primers. The data were produced by immunoSEQ multiplex PCR, yet TCRdb's version contains in-frame clones alone and is incomplete. This repertoire shows fewer than 200,000 clones, approximately 71% found once; its top ten account for under 7%. Study-level results: Later on, a genetic analysis was performed. It linked a missense variant in DCLRE1C with V- and J-gene trimming of TCR beta.

To note about this clone: Its antigen is still unknown.

Germline-derived CDR1 and CDR2 are SGHVS and FQNEAQ. The V gene end was trimmed by 1 base and the J gene end by 4 bases; junction bases not matched to a gene: 3. CDR3 length equals 15 residues. The source is a woman under 30 in good health and CMV-seropositive. Sequencing was carried out using PBMCs. The rearrangement uses TRBV7-8 and TRBJ2-1, with 8 positions matching TRBD1. CDR3 protein: CASSLDRGKYNEQFF. DNA of the CDR3: TGTGCCAGCAGCTTAGACAGGGGGAAATACAATGAGCAGTTCTTC.